This T cell receptor (beta chain) was recorded in a study of blood T cell repertoires in COVID-19 (TCRdb year 2020). For the study in its entirety: Samples covering the acute and convalescent phases of COVID-19 were provided by collaborators in the United States, Italy and Spain. The prospective study material was composed of cDNA or gDNA derived from T cells, B-cell-depleted T cells, or PBMCs. Subjects who had been exposed to COVID-19, were actively infected with it, or had recovered from it provided the deeply sampled blood TCRbeta repertoires that made up the dataset. The repertoires were released in a freely available public database meant as a resource for research on the immune response to SARS-CoV-2. The samples were drawn from two sources: the first 160 participants of the ongoing ImmuneRACE study, and 1,254 subjects contributed by 6 global collaborators. Nearly every sample came with metadata listing a de-identified subject ID, COVID-19 status, age in years and sex. Where HLA class I and class II types were available, the types were taken from metadata supplied by the sample provider, not from assay-based typing. What the authors observed across the whole study: The amount of clinical and demographic metadata varied by source and participant and was provided uncurated.

From cysteine to phenylalanine, the CDR3 is 16 amino acids long. Of all the DNA, just the CDR3 is kept, 48 bases in frame from base 1. Trimming takes 2 bases off V and 8 bases off J; junction bases not matched to a gene: 13. CDR1 and CDR2 are read off the germline V gene as SGHDT and YYEEEE. Enrolling through a virtual design, the prospective study's participants ranged in age from roughly 18 to 89 years and lived across some 22 United States geographic areas. Cohort assignment in the prospective study relied on participant-reported clinical history from a screening survey and a study questionnaire. Recovered participants in ImmuneRACE Cohort 3 were defined by two consecutive negative NP/OP PCR tests, clearance by a healthcare professional, or resolution of symptoms. Mobile phlebotomists in the prospective study collected whole blood, serum and a nasopharyngeal or oropharyngeal swab from every participant. Over an approximately 2-month period, participants in the prospective study had the option of providing additional blood draws and questionnaires. Blood samples from the prospective study were shipped frozen or at room temperature prior to DNA extraction.

The immunoSEQ Assay, a bias-controlled multiplex PCR, was used to amplify TCRbeta CDR3 regions from genomic DNA. The authors' pipeline ran thus. Within the assay, amplification of reference gene primers was used to estimate how many nucleated cells each sample contained. Sequence reads were collapsed and filtered to measure the absolute abundance of every unique TCRbeta CDR3 rearrangement. For each sample, productive Simpson clonality was calculated by taking the square root of Simpson's diversity index across productive rearrangements. The clones in this table, taken by TCRdb from immuneACCESS, are in-frame only. Not every clone is retained; where verified, under half of the shortfall comes from an unresolved V gene, and the cause of the rest is unknown. Clone size and the V and J calls come from that table; the DNA yielded D and trimming. Within this sample are 140,000 to 150,000 clones, with about 82% of them counted one time only. Around 6.2% of the sample goes to the ten largest clones.

Regarding this clone: The clone's antigen remains unknown. It has no much larger one-base neighbor in the sample; base qualities were not kept.

Here the chain combines TRBV5-6 and TRBJ1-2; 9 central nucleotides agree with TRBD1. This TCR derives from a woman in her forties who had recovered from COVID-19. The sample consisted of PBMCs or T cells enriched from blood (not recorded which). The nucleotide sequence reads as follows: TGTGCCAGCAGCTTCTGGGACAGGGAAGTATTGAGGGGCTACACCTTC. The translation is CASSFWDREVLRGYTF.